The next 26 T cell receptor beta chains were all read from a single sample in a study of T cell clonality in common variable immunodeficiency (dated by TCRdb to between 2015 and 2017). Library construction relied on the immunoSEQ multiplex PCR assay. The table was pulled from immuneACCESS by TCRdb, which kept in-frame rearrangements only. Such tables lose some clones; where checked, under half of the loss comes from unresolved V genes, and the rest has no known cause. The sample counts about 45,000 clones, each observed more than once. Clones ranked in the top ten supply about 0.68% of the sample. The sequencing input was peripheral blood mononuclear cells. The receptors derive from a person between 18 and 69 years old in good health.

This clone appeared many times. The sequenced CDR3 bases are TGTGCCAGCAGCTTGGCAGGACAGGGGGGTGGC. This codes for CASSLAGQGGG. The whole CDR3 reads CASSLAGQGGGYTF. The chain couples TRBV5-4 to TRBJ1-2; 10 bases fit TRBD1. The read ends 3 residues shy of where the CDR3 ends; the end is completed using the germline J gene. From germline, CDR1 is SGHNT and CDR2 YYREEE (reference sequence). With 0 bases clipped from V and 7 bases from J, the junction kept 3 bases outside the gene matches. The CDR3 covers 14 residues.

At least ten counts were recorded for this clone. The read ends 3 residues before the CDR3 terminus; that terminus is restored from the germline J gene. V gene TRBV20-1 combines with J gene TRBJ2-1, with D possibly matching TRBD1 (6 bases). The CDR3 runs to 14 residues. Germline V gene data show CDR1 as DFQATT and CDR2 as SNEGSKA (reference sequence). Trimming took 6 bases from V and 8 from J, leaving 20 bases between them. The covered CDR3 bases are TGCAGTGCCCGAGGGTCGGACAGTATCGATGAG. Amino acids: CSARGSDSIDE. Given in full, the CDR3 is CSARGSDSIDEQFF.

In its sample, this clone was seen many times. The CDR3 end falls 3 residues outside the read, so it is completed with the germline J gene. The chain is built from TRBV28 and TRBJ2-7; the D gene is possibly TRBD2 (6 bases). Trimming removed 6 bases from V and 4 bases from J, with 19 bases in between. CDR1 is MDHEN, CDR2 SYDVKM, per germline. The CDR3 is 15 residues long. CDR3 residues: CASSLRGRARYEQYF. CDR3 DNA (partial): TGTGCCAGCAGCCTCCGGGGGAGAGCTAGGTACGAG. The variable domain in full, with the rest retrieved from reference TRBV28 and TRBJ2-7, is DVKVTQSSRYLVKRTGEKVFLECVQDMDHENMFWYRQDPGLGLRLIYFSYDVKMKEKGDIPEGYSVSREKKERFSLILESASTNQTSMYLCASSLRGRARYEQYFGPGTRLTVT.

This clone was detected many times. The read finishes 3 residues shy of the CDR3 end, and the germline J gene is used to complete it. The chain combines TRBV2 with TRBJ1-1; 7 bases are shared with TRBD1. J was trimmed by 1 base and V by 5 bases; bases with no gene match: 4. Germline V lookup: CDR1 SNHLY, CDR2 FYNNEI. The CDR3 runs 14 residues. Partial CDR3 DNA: TGTGCCAGCAGTAGGGGGCGTCAGAACACTGAA. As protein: CASSRGRQNTE. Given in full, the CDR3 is CASSRGRQNTEAFF.

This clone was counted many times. The CDR3 bases that were read are TGTGCCAGCAGTTTAATCGGGTTTGGTACTGAA. Protein: CASSLIGFGTE. The full CDR3 protein is CASSLIGFGTEAFF. V and J are TRBV12-3 or TRBV12-4 and TRBJ1-1; D unresolved. The observed sequence ends 3 residues before the CDR3 terminus, with the missing tail filled in from the germline J gene. This CDR3 comprises 14 residues. Trimming left V 2 bases short and J 5 bases short, with 12 bases between.

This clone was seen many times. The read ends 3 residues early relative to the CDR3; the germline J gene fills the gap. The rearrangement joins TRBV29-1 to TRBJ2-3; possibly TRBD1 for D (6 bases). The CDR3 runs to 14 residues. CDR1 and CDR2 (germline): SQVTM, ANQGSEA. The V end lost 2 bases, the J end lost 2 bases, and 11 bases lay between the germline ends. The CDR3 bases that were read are TGCAGCGTTGAAAGCAGGGGAACCACAGATACG. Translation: CSVESRGTTDT. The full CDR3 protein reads CSVESRGTTDTQYF.

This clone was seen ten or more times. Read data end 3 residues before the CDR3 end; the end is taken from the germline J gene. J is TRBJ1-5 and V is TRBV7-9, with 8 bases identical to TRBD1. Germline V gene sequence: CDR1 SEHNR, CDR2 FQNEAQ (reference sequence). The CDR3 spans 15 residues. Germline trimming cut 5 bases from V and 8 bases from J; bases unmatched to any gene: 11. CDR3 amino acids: CASSTGTGGWEPQHF. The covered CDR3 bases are TGTGCCAGCAGCACAGGGACAGGTGGATGGGAGCCC.

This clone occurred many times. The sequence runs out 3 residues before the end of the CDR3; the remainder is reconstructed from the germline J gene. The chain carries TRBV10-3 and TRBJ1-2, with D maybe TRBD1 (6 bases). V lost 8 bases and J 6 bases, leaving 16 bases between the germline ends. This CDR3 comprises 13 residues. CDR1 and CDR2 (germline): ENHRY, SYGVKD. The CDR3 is CAIGNDRLNGYTF. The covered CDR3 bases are TGTGCCATCGGAAACGACAGGTTGAATGGC.

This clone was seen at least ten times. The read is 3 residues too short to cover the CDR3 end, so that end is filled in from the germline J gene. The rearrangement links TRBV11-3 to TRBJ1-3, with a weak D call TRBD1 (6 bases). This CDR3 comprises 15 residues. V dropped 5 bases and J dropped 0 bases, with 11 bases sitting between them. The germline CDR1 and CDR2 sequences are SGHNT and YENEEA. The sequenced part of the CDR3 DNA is TGTGCCAGCAGCGATACAGGGAACTCTGGAAACACC. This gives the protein CASSDTGNSGNT. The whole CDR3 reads CASSDTGNSGNTIYF. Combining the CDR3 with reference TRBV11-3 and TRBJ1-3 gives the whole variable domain EAGVVQSPRYKIIEKKQPVAFWCNPISGHNTLYWYLQNLGQGPELLIRYENEEAVDDSQLPKDRFSAERLKGVDSTLKIQPAELGDSAVYLCASSDTGNSGNTIYFGEGSWLTVV.

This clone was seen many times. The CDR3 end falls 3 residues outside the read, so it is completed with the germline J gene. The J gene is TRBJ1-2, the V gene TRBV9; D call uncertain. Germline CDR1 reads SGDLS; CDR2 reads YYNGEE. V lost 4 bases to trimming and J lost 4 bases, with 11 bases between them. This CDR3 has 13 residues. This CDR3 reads CASSPIRGYGYTF. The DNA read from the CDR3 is TGTGCCAGCAGCCCCATCCGAGGCTATGGC.

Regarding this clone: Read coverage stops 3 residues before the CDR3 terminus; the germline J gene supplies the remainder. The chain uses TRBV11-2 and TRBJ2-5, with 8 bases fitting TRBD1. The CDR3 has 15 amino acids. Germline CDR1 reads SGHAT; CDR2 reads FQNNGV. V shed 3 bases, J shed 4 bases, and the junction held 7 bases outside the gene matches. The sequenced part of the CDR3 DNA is TGTGCCAGCAGCTTCGAGGCAGGGGGCAGAGAGACC. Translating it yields CASSFEAGGRET. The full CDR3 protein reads CASSFEAGGRETQYF. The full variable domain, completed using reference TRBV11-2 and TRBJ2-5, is EAGVAQSPRYKIIEKRQSVAFWCNPISGHATLYWYQQILGQGPKLLIQFQNNGVVDDSQLPKDRFSAERLKGVDSTLKIQPAKLEDSAVYLCASSFEAGGRETQYFGPGTRLLVL.

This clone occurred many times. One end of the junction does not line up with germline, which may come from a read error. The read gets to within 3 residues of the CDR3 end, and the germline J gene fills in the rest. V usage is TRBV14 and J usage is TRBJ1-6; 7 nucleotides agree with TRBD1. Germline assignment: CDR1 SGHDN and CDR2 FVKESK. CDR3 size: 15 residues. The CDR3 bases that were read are TGTGCCAGCAGCCAAGCGACAGGGTGGGATTCAACC. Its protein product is CASSQATGWDST. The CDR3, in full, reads CASSQATGWDSTLHF. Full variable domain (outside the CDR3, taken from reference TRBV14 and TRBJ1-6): EAGVTQFPSHSVIEKGQTVTLRCDPISGHDNLYWYRRVMGKEIKFLLHFVKESKQDESGMPNNRFLAERTGGTYSTLKVQPAELEDSGVYFCASSQATGWDSTLHFGNGTRLTVT.

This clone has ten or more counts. CDR3 DNA, as far as it was read: TGTGCCAGCAGCTGGGGGACTAGCGGTGAATACGAG. This gives the protein CASSWGTSGEYE. In full, the CDR3 is CASSWGTSGEYEQYF. This chain links TRBV11-2 with TRBJ2-7; 11 bases agree with TRBD2. The CDR3 end is not reached by the read, which stops 3 residues before it; the germline J gene fills it in. V lost 4 bases and J lost 4; bases outside the gene matches: 6. This CDR3 is 15 amino acids long. Germline V gene sequence: CDR1 SGHAT, CDR2 FQNNGV.

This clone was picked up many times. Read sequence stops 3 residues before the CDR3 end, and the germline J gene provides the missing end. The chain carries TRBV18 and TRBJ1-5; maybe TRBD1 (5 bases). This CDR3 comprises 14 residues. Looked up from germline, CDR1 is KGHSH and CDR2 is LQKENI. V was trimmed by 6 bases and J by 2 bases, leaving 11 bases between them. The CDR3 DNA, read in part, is TGTGCCAGCTCTCAAGGGGTTGGCAATCAGCCC. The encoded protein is CASSQGVGNQP. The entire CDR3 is CASSQGVGNQPQHF.

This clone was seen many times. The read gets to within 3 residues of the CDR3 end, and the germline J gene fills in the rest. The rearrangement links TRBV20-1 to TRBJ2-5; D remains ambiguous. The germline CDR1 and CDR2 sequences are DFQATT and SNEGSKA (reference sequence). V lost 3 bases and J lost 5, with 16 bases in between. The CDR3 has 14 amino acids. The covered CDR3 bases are TGCAGTGCTAGGATATTTACTCACCCGGAGACC. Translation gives CSARIFTHPET. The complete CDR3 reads CSARIFTHPETQYF.

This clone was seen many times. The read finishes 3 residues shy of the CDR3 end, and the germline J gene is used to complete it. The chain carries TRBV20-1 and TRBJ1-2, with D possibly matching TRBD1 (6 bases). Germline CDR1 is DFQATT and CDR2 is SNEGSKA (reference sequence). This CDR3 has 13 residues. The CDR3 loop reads CSARETGIVGYTF. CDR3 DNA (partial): TGCAGTGCTAGAGAAACAGGGATAGTAGGC.

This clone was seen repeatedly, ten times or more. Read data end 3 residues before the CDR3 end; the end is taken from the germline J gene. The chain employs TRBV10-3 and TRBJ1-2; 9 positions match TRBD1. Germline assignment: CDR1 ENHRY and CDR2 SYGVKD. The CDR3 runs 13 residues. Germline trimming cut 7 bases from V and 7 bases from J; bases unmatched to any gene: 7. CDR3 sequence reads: CAITDRQGGGYTF. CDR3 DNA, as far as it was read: TGTGCCATCACCGATAGACAGGGGGGTGGC.

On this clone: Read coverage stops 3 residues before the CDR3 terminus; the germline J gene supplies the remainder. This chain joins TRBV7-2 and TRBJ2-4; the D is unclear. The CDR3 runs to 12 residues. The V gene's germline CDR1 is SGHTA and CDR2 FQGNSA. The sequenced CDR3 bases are TGTGCCAGCAGCCCCTTTTCCTATGGT. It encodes CASSPFSYG. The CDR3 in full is CASSPFSYGQYF.

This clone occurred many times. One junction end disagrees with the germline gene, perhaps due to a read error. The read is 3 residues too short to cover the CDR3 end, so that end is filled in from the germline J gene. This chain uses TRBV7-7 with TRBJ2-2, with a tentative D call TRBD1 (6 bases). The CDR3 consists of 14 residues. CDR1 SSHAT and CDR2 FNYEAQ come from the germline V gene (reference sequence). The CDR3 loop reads CASSLSGATGELFF. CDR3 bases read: TGTGCTAGCAGCTTGTCAGGGGCCACCGGGGAG.

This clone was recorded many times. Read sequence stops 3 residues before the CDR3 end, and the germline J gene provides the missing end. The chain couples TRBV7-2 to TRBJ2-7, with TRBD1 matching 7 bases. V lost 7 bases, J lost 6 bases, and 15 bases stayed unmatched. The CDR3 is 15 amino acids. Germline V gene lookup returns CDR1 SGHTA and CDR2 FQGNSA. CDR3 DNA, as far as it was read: TGTGCCAGCACCACACAATCTACAGGGGACACCGAG. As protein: CASTTQSTGDTE. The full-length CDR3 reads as CASTTQSTGDTEQYF.

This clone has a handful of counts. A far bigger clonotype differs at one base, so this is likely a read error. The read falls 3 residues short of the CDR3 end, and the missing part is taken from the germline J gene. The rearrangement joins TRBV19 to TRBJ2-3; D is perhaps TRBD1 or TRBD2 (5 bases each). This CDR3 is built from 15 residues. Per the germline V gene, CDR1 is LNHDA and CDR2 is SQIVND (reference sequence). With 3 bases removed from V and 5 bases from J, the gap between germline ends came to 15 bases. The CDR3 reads CASSILAKGRDTQYF. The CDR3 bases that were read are TGTGCCAGTAGTATCTTGGCGAAGGGGAGAGATACG.

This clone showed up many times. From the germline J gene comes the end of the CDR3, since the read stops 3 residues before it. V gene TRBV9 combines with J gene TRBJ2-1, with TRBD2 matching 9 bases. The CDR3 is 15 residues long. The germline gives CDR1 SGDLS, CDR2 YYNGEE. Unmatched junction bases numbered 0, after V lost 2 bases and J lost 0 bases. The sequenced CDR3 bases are TGTGCCAGCAGCGTTAGCGGGAGCTCCTACAATGAG. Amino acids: CASSVSGSSYNE. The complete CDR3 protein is CASSVSGSSYNEQFF.

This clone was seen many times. The CDR3 spells CASSAGQENSPLHF. The sequenced part of the CDR3 DNA is TGTGCCAGCAGCGCGGGACAGGAAAATTCACCC. The gene calls are TRBV11-2 and TRBJ1-6; 8 nucleotides match TRBD1. The missing CDR3 end, 3 residues past where the read stops, is filled in from the germline J gene. Germline assignment: CDR1 SGHAT and CDR2 FQNNGV. After removal of 5 bases from V and 7 bases from J, the junction contained 4 bases not matched to a gene. CDR3 length equals 14 residues.

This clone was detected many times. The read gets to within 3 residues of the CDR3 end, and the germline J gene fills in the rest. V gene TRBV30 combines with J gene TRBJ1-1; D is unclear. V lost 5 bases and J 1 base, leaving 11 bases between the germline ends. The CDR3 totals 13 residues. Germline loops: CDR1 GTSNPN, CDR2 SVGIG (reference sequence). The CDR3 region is CAWQALTNTEAFF. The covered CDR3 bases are TGTGCCTGGCAGGCGCTGACGAACACTGAA. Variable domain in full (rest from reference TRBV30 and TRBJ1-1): SQTIHQWPATLVQPVGSPLSLECTVEGTSNPNLYWYRQAAGRGLQLLFYSVGIGQISSEVPQNLSASRPQDRQFILSSKKLLLSDSGFYLCAWQALTNTEAFFGQGTRLTVV.

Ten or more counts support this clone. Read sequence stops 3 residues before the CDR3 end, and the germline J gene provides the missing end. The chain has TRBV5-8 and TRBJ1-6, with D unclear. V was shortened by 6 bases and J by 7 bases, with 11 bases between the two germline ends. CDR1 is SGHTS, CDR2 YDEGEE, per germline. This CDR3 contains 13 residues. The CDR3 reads CASITNSNSPLHF. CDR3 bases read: TGTGCCAGCATCACTAACTCGAATTCACCC.

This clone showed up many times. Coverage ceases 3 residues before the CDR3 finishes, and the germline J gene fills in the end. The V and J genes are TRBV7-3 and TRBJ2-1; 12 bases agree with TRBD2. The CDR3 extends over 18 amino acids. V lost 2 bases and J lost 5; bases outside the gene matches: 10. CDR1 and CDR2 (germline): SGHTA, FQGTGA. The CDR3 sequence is CASSLRPSGLAGNNEQFF. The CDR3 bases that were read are TGTGCCAGCAGCTTACGCCCTTCTGGACTAGCGGGGAACAATGAG. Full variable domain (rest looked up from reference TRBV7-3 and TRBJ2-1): GAGVSQTPSNKVTEKGKYVELRCDPISGHTALYWYRQSLGQGPEFLIYFQGTGAADDSGLPNDRFFAVRPEGSVSTLKIQRTERGDSAVYLCASSLRPSGLAGNNEQFFGPGTRLTVL.